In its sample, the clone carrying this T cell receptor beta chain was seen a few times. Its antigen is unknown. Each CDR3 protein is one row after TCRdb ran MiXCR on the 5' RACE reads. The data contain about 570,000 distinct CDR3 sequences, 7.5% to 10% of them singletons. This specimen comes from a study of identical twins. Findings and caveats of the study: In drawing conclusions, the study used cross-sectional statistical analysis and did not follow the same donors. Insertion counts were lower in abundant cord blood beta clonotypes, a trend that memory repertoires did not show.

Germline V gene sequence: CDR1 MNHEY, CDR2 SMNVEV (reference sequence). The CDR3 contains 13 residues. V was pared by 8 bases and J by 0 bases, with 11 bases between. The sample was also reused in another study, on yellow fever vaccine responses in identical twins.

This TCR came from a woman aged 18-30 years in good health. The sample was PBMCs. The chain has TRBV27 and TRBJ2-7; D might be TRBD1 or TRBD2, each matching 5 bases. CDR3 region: CASGDGSSYEQYF. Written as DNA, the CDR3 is TGTGCCAGCGGGGACGGTTCCTCCTACGAGCAGTACTTC.